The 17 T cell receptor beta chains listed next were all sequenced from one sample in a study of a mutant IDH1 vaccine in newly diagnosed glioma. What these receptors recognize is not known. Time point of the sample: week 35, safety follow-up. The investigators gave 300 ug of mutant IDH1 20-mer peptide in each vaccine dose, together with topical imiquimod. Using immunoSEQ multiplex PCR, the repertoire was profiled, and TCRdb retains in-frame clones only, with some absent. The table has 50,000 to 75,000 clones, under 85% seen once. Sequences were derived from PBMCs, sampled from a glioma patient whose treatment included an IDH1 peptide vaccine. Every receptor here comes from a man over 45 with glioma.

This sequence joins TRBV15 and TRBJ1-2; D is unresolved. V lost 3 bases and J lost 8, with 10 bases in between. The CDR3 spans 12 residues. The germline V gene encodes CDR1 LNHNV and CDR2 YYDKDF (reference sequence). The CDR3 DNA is TGTGCCACCAGCAGTTCTAGGGTGGGCTACACCTTC. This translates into CATSSSRVGYTF.

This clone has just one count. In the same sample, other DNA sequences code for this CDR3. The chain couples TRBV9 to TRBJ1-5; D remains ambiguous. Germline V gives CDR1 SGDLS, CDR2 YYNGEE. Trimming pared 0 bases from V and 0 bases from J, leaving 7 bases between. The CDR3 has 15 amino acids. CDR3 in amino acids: CASSVGGSSNQPQHF. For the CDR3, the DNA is TGTGCCAGCAGCGTAGGTGGCTCTAGCAATCAGCCCCAGCATTTT.

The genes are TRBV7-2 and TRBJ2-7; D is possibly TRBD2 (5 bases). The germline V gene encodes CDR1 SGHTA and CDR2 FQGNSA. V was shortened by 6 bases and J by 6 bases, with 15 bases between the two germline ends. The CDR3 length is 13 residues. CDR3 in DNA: TGTGCCAGCAGTCCGGCCGGGATCGGCGAGCAGTACTTC. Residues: CASSPAGIGEQYF. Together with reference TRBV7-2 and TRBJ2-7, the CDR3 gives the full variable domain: GAGVSQSPSNKVTEKGKDVELRCDPISGHTALYWYRQSLGQGLEFLIYFQGNSAPDKSGLPSDRFSAERTGGSVSTLTIQRTQQEDSAVYLCASSPAGIGEQYFGPGTRLTVT.

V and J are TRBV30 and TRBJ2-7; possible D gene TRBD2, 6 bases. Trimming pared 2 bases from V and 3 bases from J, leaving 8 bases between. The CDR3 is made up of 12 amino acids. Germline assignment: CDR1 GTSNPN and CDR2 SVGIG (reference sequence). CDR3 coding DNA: TGTGCCTGGAGTTCCGGGGGCTACGAGCAGTACTTC. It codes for CAWSSGGYEQYF.

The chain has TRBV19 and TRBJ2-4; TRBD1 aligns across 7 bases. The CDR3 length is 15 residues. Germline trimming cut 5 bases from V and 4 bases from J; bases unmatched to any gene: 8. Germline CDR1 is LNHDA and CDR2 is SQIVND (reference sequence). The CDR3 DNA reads TGTGCCAGTAGTGGCTTAGACAGGGAGAAAAACATTCAGTACTTC. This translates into CASSGLDREKNIQYF.

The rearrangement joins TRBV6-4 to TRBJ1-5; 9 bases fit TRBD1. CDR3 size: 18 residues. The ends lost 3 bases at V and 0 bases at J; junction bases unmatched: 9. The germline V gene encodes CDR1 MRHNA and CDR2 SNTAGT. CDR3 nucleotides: TGTGCCAGCAGTGATAGGAGCCGGGACAGGGATAGCAATCAGCCCCAGCATTTT. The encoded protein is CASSDRSRDRDSNQPQHF.

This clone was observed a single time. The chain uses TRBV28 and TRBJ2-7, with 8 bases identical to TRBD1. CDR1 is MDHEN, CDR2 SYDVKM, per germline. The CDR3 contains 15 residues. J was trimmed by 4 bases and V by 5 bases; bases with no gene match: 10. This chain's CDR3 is CASSPPGTGAYEQYF. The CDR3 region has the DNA TGTGCCAGCAGTCCTCCCGGGACAGGAGCATACGAGCAGTACTTC.

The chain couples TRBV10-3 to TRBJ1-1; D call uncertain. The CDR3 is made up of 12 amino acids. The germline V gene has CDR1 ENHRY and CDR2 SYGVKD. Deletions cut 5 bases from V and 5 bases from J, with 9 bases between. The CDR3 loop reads CAISTSGTEAFF. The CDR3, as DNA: TGTGCCATCAGTACGAGTGGAACTGAAGCTTTCTTT.

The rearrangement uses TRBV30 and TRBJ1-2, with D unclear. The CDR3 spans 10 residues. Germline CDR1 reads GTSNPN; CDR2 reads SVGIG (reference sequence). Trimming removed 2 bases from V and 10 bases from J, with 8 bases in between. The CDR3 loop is CAWSQKDYTF. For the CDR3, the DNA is TGTGCCTGGAGTCAAAAGGACTACACCTTC.

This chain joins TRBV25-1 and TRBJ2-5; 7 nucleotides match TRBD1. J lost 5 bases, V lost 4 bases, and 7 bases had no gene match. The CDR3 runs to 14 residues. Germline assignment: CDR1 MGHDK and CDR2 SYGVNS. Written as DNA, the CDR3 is TGTGCCAGCAGTGTACCAGGGGGAGCTGAGACCCAGTACTTC. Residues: CASSVPGGAETQYF.

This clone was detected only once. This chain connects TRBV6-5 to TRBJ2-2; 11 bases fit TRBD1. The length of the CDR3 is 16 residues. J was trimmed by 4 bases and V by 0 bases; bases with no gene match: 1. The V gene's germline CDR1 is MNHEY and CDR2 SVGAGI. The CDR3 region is CASSYSGQGATGELFF. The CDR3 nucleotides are TGTGCCAGCAGTTACTCAGGACAGGGGGCCACCGGGGAGCTGTTTTTT.

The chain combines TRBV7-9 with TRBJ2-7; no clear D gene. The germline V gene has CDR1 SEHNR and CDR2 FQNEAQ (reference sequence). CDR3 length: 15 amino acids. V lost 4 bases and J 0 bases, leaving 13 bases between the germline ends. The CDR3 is CASSSTTSSSYEQYF. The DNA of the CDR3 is TGTGCCAGCAGCTCAACAACGTCCAGCTCCTACGAGCAGTACTTC.

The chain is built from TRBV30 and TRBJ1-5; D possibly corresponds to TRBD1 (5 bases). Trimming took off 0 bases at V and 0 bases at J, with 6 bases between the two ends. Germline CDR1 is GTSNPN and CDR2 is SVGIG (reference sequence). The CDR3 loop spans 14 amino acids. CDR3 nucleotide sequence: TGTGCCTGGAGTGTGGGGGATAGCAATCAGCCCCAGCATTTT. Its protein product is CAWSVGDSNQPQHF.

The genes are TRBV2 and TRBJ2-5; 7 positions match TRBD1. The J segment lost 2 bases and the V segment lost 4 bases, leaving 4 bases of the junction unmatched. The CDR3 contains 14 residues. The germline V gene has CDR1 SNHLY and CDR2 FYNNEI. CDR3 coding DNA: TGTGCCAGCAGTGGCCCGGGACAGCAAGAGACCCAGTACTTC. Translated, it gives CASSGPGQQETQYF.

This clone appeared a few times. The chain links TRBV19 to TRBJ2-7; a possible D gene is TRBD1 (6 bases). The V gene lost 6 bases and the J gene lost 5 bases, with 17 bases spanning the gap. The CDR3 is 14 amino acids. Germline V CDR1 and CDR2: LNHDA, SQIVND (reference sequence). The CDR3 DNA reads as TGTGCCAGTAGGGACCTAGGGGGAAGGGACGAGCAGTACTTC. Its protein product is CASRDLGGRDEQYF.

The CDR3 region is CASEQGYEQFF. CDR3 sequence (DNA): TGTGCCAGTGAACAGGGCTATGAGCAGTTCTTC. V and J are TRBV5-6 and TRBJ2-1, with D tentatively TRBD1 (6 bases). V was clipped by 8 bases and J by 8 bases, with 11 bases between them. The CDR3 length is 11 residues. Looked up from germline, CDR1 is SGHDT and CDR2 is YYEEEE.

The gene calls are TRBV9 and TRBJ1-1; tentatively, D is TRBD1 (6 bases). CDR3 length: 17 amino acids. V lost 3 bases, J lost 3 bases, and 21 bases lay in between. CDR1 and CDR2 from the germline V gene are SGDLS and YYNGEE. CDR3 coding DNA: TGTGCCAGCAGCGCCCCTACAGGGCACGGGGGGGACACTGAAGCTTTCTTT. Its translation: CASSAPTGHGGDTEAFF.